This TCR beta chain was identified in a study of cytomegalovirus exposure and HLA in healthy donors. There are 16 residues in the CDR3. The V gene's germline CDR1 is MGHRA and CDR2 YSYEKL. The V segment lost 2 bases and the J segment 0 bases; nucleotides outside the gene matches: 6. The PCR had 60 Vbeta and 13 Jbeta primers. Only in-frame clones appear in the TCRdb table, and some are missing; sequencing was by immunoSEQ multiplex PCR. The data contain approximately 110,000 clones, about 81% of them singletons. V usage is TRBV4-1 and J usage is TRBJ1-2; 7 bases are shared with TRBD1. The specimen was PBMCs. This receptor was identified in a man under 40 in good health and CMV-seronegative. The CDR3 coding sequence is TGCGCCAGCAGCCAACCCGGGACAGACTCTAACTATGGCTACACCTTC. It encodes CASSQPGTDSNYGYTF.